This TCR beta chain was documented in a study of identical twins (dated by TCRdb to between 2015 and 2016). Context from the whole study: TCR alpha and beta repertoires from monozygotic twins, unrelated adults of various ages and cord blood were deep-sequenced to test whether fetal clonotypes persist. Replicate twin experiments were performed at different times using different library preparation protocols to rule out contamination.

General conclusions and limits of the study: Compared with coincidental sharing between unrelated individuals, out-of-frame TCR alpha sequences shared between twins had an excess of sequences with low generation probability. The excess sharing between twins in beta out-of-frame sequences was weaker because fewer shared sequences reduced the signal-to-noise ratio. Because the same donors could not be followed over many years, conclusions were based on cross-sectional statistical analysis. Invariant T cells such as MAIT and iNKT could partly confound zero-insertion analyses, although diverse VJ usage argued against such confounding for most clonotypes. In monozygotic twins, out-of-frame TCR alpha sharing was systematically underestimated by recombination models, although the models agreed with sharing between unrelated individuals. Fewer insertions were carried by abundant cord blood beta clonotypes, a similar but weaker trend appeared in young adult naive repertoires, and no such trend appeared in memory repertoires.

Library preparation used 5' RACE. TCRdb shows the sequencer as Illumina HiSeq 2000. A universal primer binding site was added through template switching, and the final cDNA carried a unique molecular identifier so that TCR cDNA molecules could be counted accurately. Specific primers in the conserved constant-segment region were used to synthesize first-strand cDNA for the TCR alpha and beta chains. To control for contamination, every cDNA library carried two barcodes: a SMART-Mk sample barcode plus Illumina barcodes. TruSeq adapter sequences and Illumina sample barcodes were added in two successive PCR steps. The Illumina HiSeq platform was used with custom primers to sequence TCR alpha and beta cDNA libraries. On the study's bioinformatics: MiGEC processed the raw reads to extract unique molecular identifiers, while MiXCR was used to determine the CDR3 positions. Recombination models were inferred per individual with the repgenHMM and IGoR tools using an EM algorithm. Shared clonotypes were analyzed with the tcR package in R, and sharing was normalized by the product of cloneset sizes. To study raw recombination free of thymic and clonal selection effects, out-of-frame nonproductive sequences were analyzed. TCRdb cleaned the public reads at Q25 with fastp, built clones with MiXCR and kept in-frame beta chains. Under each unique CDR3 protein, matching rows form one entry showing the most common genes and DNA. TCRdb, rather than the study authors, made the V and J calls. The sample data list approximately 470,000 distinct CDR3 sequences, and 13% to 15% of these were observed just once. The ten largest clonotypes hold roughly 0.56% of the sample.

All donors were healthy Caucasians. The twin cohort comprised three pairs of female monozygotic twins, all aged about 18 to 29 years. Positive isolation kits from Invitrogen were used to isolate the CD4+ and CD8+ T cell populations. Germline trimming amounts to 6 bases on V and 2 bases on J, with 4 as the count of junction bases outside the gene matches. Reading from cysteine to phenylalanine, the CDR3 counts 14 amino acids. Only the CDR3 part of the read is kept: 42 bases, read in frame from the first base. For CDR1 and CDR2, the germline V gene (reference sequence) lists MNHEY and SMNVEV. In this sample, this clonotype turned up a few times. The target of this receptor is not known. No much larger clone is present one base from it, and per-base qualities are unavailable. These data were also filed under a second study, of yellow fever vaccine responses in identical twins. The second study also describes: The authors reported that the T cell response to vaccination in identical twins appeared partly convergent and partly personalized. In identical twins, the study followed T cell clones that responded to the vaccine with precision.

The sequence came from a woman aged 18-29 years in good health. Input material: CD4+ T cells sorted from blood. This chain joins TRBV27 to TRBJ2-7; 10 nucleotides in the junction match TRBD1. CDR3 sequence: CASRTGGAAYEQYF. The bases read TGTGCCAGCAGGACAGGGGGCGCAGCCTACGAGCAGTACTTC.